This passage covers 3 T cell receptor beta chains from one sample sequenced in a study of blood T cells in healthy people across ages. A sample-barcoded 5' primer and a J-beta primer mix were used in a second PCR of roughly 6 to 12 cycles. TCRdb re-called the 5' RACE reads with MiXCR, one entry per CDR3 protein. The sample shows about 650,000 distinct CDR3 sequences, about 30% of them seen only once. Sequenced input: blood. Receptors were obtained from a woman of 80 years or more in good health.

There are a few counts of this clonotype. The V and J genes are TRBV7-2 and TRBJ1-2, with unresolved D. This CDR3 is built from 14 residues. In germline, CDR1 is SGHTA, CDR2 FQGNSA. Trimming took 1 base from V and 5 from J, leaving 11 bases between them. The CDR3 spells CASSLEAAEYGYTF. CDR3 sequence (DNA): TGTGCCAGCAGCTTAGAGGCGGCAGAATATGGCTACACCTTC.

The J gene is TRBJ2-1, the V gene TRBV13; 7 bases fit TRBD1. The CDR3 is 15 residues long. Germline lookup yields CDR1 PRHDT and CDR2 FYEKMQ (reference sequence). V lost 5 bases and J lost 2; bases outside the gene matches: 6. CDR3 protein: CASSPYRGTYNEQFF. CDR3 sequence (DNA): TGTGCCAGCAGCCCTTACAGGGGAACCTACAATGAGCAGTTCTTC.

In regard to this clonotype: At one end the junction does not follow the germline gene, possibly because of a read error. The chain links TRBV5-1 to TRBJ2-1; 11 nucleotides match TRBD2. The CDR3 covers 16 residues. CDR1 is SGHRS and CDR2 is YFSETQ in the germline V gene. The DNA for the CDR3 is TGCGCCTGCAGCTTGGCGGGACTAGCGGAATACAATGAGCAGTTCTTC. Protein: CACSLAGLAEYNEQFF.